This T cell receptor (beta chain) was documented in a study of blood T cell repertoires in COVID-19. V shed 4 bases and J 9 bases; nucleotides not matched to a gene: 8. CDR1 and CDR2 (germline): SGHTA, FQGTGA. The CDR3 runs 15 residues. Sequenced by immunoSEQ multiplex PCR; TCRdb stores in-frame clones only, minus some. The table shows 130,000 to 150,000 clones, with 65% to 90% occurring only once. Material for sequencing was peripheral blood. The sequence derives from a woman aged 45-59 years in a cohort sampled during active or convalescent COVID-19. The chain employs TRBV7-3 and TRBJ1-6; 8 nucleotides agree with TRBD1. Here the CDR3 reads CASSSGGTGLSPLHF. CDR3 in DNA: TGTGCCAGCAGCTCGGGTGGGACAGGACTTTCACCCCTCCACTTT.